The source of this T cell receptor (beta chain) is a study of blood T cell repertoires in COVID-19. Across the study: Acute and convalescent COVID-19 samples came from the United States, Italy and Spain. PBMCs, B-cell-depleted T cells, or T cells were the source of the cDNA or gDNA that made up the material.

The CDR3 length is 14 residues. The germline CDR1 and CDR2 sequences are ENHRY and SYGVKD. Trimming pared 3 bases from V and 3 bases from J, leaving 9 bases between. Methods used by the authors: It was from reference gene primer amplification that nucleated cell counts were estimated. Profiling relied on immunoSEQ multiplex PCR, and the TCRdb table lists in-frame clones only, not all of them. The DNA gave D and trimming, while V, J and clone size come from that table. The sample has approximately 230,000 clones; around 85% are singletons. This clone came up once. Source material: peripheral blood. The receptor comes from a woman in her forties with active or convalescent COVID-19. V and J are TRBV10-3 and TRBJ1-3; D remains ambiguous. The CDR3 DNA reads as TGTGCCATCAGTGAAGTAACGGGTGGAAACACCATATATTTT. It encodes CAISEVTGGNTIYF.